This TCR beta chain was recovered during a study of T-cell memory formation after mild COVID-19. Study-level results: Within pre-infection memory, some responding clones were found, suggesting cross-reactive memory joined. Of the contracting clones, CD4+ ones lay mainly in CM and EM, and CD8+ ones in EMRA. Clones that got smaller from day 15 to 85 had even CD4/CD8, while clones growing later tipped toward CD4+.

This clonotype showed up many times. Its specificity is unknown. The V segment lost 1 base and the J segment 11 bases; nucleotides outside the gene matches: 13. This CDR3 spans 15 amino acids. The germline gives CDR1 SGHTA, CDR2 FQGNSA. Constant-segment primers served in 5'RACE that generated TCR alpha and TCR beta cDNA libraries bearing sample barcodes and UMIs. TCRdb fed the 5' RACE reads into MiXCR, producing one record per CDR3 protein. The table shows 130,000 to 150,000 distinct CDR3 sequences, with 5.5% to 7% occurring only once. The sequenced material came from PBMCs or a T cell subset sorted from them (not recorded which). The receptor was isolated from an adult woman who had mild COVID-19 (a few samples of this study predate the infection). Cell type and time point are not known. The gene calls are TRBV7-2 and TRBJ1-1; 7 nucleotides align to TRBD1. In DNA, the CDR3 is TGTGCCAGCAGCTTAGGGACAGGCCCTCGGATAGGGGCTTTCTTT. Translation: CASSLGTGPRIGAFF.